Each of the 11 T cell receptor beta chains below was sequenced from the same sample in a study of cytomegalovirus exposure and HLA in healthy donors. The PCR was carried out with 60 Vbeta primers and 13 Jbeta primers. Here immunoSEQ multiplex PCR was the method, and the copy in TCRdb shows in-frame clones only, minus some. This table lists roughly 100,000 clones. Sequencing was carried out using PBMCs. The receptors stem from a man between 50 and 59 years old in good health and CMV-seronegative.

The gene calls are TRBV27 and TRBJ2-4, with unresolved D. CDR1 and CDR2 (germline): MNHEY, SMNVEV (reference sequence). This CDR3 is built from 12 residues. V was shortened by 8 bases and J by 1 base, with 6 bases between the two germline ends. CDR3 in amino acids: CASHSAKNIQYF. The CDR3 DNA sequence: TGTGCCAGCCACTCGGCCAAAAACATTCAGTACTTC.

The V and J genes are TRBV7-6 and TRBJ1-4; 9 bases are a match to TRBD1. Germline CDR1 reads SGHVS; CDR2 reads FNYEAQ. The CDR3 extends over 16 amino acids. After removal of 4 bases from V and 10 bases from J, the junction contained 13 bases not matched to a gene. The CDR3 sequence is CASSSVPGTGWGKLFF. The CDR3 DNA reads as TGTGCCAGCAGCTCCGTTCCGGGGACAGGGTGGGGAAAACTGTTTTTT.

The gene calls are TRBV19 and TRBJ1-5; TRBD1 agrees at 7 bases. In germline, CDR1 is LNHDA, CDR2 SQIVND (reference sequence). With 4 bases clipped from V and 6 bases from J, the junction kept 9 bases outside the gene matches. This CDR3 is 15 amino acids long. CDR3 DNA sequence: TGTGCCAGTAGTACGACAGGGATATTGGGTCAGCCCCAGCATTTT. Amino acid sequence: CASSTTGILGQPQHF.

CDR3: CASSGSPGTSGQEQYF. The CDR3 bases are TGTGCCAGCAGCGGCTCCCCCGGGACTAGCGGGCAAGAGCAGTACTTC. This sequence joins TRBV13 and TRBJ2-7; 12 bases agree with TRBD2. The V gene end was trimmed by 5 bases and the J gene end by 7 bases; junction bases not matched to a gene: 12. CDR3 length: 16 residues. CDR1 PRHDT and CDR2 FYEKMQ come from the germline V gene (reference sequence).

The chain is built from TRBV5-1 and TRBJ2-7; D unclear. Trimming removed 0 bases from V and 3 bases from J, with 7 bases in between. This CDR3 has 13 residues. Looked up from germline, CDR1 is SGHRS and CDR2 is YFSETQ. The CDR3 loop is CASSLDTDYEQYF. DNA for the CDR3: TGCGCCAGCAGCTTGGACACAGACTACGAGCAGTACTTC.

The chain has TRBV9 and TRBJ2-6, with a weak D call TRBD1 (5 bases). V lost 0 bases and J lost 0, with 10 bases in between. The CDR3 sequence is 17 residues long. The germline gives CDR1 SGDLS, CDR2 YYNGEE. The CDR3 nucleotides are TGTGCCAGCAGCGTAGAAGGGGCCCCCTCTGGGGCCAACGTCCTGACTTTC. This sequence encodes CASSVEGAPSGANVLTF.

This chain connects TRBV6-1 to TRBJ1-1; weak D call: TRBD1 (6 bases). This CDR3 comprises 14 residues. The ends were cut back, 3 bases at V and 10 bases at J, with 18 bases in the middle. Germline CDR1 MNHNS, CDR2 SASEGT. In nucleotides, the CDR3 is TGTGCCAGCAGTGACACGGGCAAGGGGGGGCGAGCTTTCTTT. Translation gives CASSDTGKGGRAFF.

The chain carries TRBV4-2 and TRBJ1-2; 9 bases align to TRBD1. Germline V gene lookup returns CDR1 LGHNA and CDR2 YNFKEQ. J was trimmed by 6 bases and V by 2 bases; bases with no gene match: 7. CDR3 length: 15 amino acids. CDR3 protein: CASSQPGQGYNGYTF. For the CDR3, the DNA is TGTGCCAGCAGCCAACCGGGACAGGGTTACAATGGCTACACCTTC.

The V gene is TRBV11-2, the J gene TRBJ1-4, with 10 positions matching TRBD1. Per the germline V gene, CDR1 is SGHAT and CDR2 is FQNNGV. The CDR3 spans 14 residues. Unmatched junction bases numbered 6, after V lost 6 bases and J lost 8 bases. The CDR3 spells CASRRQGALEKLFF. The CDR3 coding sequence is TGTGCCAGCAGACGACAGGGGGCACTCGAAAAACTGTTTTTT.

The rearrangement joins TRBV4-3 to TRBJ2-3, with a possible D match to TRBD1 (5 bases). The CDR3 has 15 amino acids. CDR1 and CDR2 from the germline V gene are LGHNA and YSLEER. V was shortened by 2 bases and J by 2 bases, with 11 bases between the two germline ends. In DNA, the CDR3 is TGCGCCAGCAGCCAACAGACAGAGTTCACAGATACGCAGTATTTT. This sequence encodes CASSQQTEFTDTQYF.

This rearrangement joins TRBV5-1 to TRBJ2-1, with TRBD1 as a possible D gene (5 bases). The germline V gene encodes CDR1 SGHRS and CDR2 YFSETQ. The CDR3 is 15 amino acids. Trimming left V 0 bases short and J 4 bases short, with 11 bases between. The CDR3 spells CASSLADMVYNEQFF. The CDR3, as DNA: TGCGCCAGCAGCTTGGCGGACATGGTTTACAATGAGCAGTTCTTC.